The rows below give T cell receptor beta chains drawn from one sample of a study of T cell responses to AZD1222 COVID-19 vaccine. The assay was immunoSEQ multiplex PCR, and TCRdb's table has in-frame clones only and misses some. This table holds roughly 120,000 clones, 88% found once. Here the sequenced sample was peripheral blood, taken on day 0 of MenACWY control vaccination. The receptors shown here come from an adult in good health. Each CDR3 is given with its conserved first and last residue. The order of the fields is D gene, CDR3 length, V gene, J gene, CDR3 protein. D genes are given only for firm matches.

-	14	TRBV5-1	TRBJ2-5	CASSLGTGRETQYF
-	14	TRBV9	TRBJ1-6	CASSENYPNSPLHF
TRBD2	14	TRBV5-1	TRBJ2-5	CASSQRGTQETQYF
-	15	TRBV6-5	TRBJ1-3	CASSYSLTTENTIYF
-	12	TRBV21-1	TRBJ2-7	CASSQGTSEQYF
-	12	TRBV28	TRBJ1-1	CASSKVNTEAFF
-	12	TRBV29-1	TRBJ1-1	CSGGSAVTEAFF
TRBD1	17	TRBV28	TRBJ1-5	CASSLLVLQGVNQPQHF
-	11	TRBV7-6	TRBJ2-7	CASSLDNEQYF
TRBD2	16	TRBV28	TRBJ2-3	CASSSLQSGEGDTQYF
-	12	TRBV28	TRBJ1-2	CASSESRYGYTF
-	13	TRBV9	TRBJ2-5	CASSVASRETQYF
-	14	TRBV5-1	TRBJ2-3	CASSNTLSTDTQYF
TRBD2	17	TRBV5-1	TRBJ2-1	CASSLAQSGRAKNEQFF
-	12	TRBV3-1/TRBV3-2	TRBJ1-2	CASRGPGYGYTF
TRBD2	15	TRBV28	TRBJ2-7	CASSPGTSGRREQYF
-	13	TRBV11-3	TRBJ2-7	CASSLDGSYEQYF
TRBD2	14	TRBV5-1	TRBJ2-2	CASSGLANTGELFF
TRBD2	14	TRBV7-9	TRBJ2-3	CASSLGREGATQYF
TRBD1	14	TRBV11-2	TRBJ2-3	CASREGGSTDTQYF
-	16	TRBV4-1	TRBJ1-2	CASSQENRPGHYGYTF
-	14	TRBV9	TRBJ2-5	CASSSPGNEETQYF
-	15	TRBV2	TRBJ2-7	CASSEGQLIAYEQYF
-	13	TRBV12-3/TRBV12-4	TRBJ2-7	CASSRTSRGEQYF
TRBD2	18	TRBV11-2	TRBJ2-1	CASSLRRGGLSSYNEQFF